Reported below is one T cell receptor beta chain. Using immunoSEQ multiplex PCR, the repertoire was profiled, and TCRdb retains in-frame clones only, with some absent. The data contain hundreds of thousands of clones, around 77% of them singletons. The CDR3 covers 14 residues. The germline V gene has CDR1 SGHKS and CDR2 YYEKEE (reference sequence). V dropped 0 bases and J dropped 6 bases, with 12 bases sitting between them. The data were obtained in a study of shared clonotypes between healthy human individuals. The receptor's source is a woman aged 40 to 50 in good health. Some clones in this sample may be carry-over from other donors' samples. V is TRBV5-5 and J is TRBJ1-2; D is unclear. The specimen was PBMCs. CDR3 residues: CASSLVSAANGYTF. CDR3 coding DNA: TGTGCCAGCAGCTTGGTATCGGCGGCCAATGGCTACACCTTC.